This entry features one T cell receptor beta chain sequence. The repertoire was sequenced with immunoSEQ multiplex PCR; TCRdb's copy has only in-frame clones and lacks some. The sample holds over 150,000 clones, roughly 88% seen once. This sample was taken from a study of blood T cell repertoires in COVID-19. The CDR3 contains 17 residues. J was trimmed by 4 bases and V by 5 bases; bases with no gene match: 19. The germline V gene encodes CDR1 GTSNPN and CDR2 SVGIG (reference sequence). The clonotype was recovered from a man in his sixties with COVID-19, enrolled during active disease. V and J are TRBV30 and TRBJ1-2; 7 bases agree with TRBD1. Sequenced material: peripheral blood. CDR3 residues: CAWCAPGKKGALYGYTF. CDR3 sequence (DNA): TGTGCCTGGTGCGCGCCGGGAAAAAAGGGGGCCCTCTATGGCTACACCTTC.